This TCR beta chain was sequenced for a study of blood T cell repertoires in COVID-19. Across the study: The United States, Italy and Spain supplied acute and convalescent COVID-19 samples. Sources were T cells, B-cell-depleted T cells, or PBMCs; the material itself was cDNA or gDNA.

Authors' methods: The assay estimated nucleated cells by amplifying reference gene primers. Only in-frame clones appear in the TCRdb table, and some are missing; sequencing was by immunoSEQ multiplex PCR. D and trimming were read from the DNA, whereas the V and J calls and clone size are those reported in that table. This table holds fewer than 35,000 clones, roughly nine tenths found once. This CDR3 has 13 residues. CDR1 and CDR2 (germline): SQVTM, ANQGSEA. Trimming took off 5 bases at V and 2 bases at J, with 13 bases between the two ends. The sequence derives from a human donor with active COVID-19. The donor label of this sample is uncertain. This chain links TRBV29-1 with TRBJ2-7; tentative D call: TRBD1 (6 bases). Sample: peripheral blood. CDR3 nucleotides: TGCAGCGTTCGTACAGGGATCCCCTACGAGCAGTACTTC. It encodes CSVRTGIPYEQYF.